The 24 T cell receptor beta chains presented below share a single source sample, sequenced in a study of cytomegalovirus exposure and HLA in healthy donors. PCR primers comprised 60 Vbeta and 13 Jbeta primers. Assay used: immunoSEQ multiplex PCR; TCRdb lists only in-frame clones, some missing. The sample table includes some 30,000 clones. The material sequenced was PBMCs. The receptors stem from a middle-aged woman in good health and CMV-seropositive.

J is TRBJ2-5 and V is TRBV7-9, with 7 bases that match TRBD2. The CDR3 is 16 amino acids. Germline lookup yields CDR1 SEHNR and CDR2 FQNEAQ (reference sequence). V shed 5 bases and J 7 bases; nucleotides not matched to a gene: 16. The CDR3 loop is CASSTPRGGPGGTQYF. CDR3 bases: TGTGCCAGCAGCACCCCTAGGGGAGGCCCGGGGGGGACCCAGTACTTC.

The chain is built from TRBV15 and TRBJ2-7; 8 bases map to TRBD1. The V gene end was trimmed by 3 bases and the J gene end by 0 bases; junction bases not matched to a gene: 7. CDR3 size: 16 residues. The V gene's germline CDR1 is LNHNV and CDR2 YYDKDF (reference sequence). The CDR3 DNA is TGTGCCACCAGCAGGGACCGGGACAGGAGCTCCTACGAGCAGTACTTC. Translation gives CATSRDRDRSSYEQYF.

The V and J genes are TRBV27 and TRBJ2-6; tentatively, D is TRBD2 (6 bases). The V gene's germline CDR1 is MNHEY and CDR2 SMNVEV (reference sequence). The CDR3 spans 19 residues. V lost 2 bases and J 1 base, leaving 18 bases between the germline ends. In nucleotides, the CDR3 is TGTGCCAGCAGTTTAGGGGGACTCCCGACCTTTTCTGGGGCCAACGTCCTGACTTTC. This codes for CASSLGGLPTFSGANVLTF.

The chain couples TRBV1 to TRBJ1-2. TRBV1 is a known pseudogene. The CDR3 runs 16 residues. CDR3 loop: CTSSKKRPRGGNGYTF. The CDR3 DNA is TGCACCAGCAGCAAAAAACGTCCCAGGGGAGGGAATGGCTACACCTTC.

CDR3 in amino acids: CATSRDMGVGQGLPFSNQPQHF. CDR3 DNA sequence: TGTGCCACCAGCAGAGATATGGGGGTGGGCCAGGGGCTACCCTTTAGCAATCAGCCCCAGCATTTT. The rearrangement joins TRBV15 to TRBJ1-5; weak D call: TRBD1 (6 bases). V was shortened by 0 bases and J by 0 bases, with 27 bases between the two germline ends. Germline V gives CDR1 LNHNV, CDR2 YYDKDF (reference sequence). This CDR3 is built from 22 residues. The full variable domain, rest sourced from reference TRBV15 and TRBJ1-5, is DAMVIQNPRYQVTQFGKPVTLSCSQTLNHNVMYWYQQKSSQAPKLLFHYYDKDFNNEADTPDNFQSRRPNTSFCFLDIRSPGLGDTAMYLCATSRDMGVGQGLPFSNQPQHFGDGTRLSIL.

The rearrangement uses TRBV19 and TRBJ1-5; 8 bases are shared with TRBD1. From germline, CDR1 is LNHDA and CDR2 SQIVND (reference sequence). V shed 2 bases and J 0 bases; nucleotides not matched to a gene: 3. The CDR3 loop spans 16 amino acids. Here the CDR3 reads CASSIQGAYSNQPQHF. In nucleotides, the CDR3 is TGTGCCAGTAGTATACAGGGGGCGTATAGCAATCAGCCCCAGCATTTT.

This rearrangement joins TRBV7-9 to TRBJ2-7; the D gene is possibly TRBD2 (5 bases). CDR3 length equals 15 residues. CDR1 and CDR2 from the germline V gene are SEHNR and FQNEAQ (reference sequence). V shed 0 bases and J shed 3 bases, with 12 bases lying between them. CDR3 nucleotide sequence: TGTGCCAGCAGCTTAGCTCGCCTAGAGGGCTACGAGCAGTACTTC. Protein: CASSLARLEGYEQYF.

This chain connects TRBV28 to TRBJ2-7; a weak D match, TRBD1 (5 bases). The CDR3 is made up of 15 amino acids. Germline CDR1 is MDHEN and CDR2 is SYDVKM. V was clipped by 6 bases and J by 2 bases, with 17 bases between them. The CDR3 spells CASRVVQGRTYEQYF. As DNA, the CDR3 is TGTGCCAGCAGGGTCGTTCAGGGTAGGACCTACGAGCAGTACTTC.

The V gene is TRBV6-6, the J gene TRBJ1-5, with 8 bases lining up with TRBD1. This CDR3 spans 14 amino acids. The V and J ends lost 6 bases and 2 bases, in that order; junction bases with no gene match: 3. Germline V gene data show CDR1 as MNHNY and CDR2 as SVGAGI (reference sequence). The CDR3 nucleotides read TGTGCCAGCAGACCGACAGGGGGCAATCAGCCCCAGCATTTT. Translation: CASRPTGGNQPQHF.

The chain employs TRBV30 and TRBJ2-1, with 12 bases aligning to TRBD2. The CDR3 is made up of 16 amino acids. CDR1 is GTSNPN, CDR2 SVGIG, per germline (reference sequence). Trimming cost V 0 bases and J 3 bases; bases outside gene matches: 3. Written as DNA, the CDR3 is TGTGCCTGGAGTGTAAGGACTAGCGGGAACTACAATGAGCAGTTCTTC. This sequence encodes CAWSVRTSGNYNEQFF. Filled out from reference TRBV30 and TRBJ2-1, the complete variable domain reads SQTIHQWPATLVQPVGSPLSLECTVEGTSNPNLYWYRQAAGRGLQLLFYSVGIGQISSEVPQNLSASRPQDRQFILSSKKLLLSDSGFYLCAWSVRTSGNYNEQFFGPGTRLTVL.

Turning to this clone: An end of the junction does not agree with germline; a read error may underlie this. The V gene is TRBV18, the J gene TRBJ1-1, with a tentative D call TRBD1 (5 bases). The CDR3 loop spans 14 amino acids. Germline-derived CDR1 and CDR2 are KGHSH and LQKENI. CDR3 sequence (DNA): TGTGCCAGCTCCCCCGGGGGGGGTCACACTGAAGATTTCTTT. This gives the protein CASSPGGGHTEDFF. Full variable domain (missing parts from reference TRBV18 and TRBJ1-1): NAGVMQNPRHLVRRRGQEARLRCSPMKGHSHVYWYRQLPEEGLKFMVYLQKENIIDESGMPKERFSAEFPKEGPSILRIQQVVRGDSAAYFCASSPGGGHTEDFFGQGTRLTVV.

In DNA, the CDR3 is TGTGCCAGCAGCGTATACCCGTTAGACGAGCAGTACTTC. Protein sequence: CASSVYPLDEQYF. J is TRBJ2-7 and V is TRBV9; D is unresolved. The CDR3 spans 13 residues. Germline assignment: CDR1 SGDLS and CDR2 YYNGEE. V was clipped by 1 base and J by 5 bases, with 10 bases between them.

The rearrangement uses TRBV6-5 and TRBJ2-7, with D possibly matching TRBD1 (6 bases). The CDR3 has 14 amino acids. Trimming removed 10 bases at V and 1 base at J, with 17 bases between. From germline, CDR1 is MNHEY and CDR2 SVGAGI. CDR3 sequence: CATSRERGSYEQYF. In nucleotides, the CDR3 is TGTGCCACGTCCCGGGAAAGGGGGTCCTACGAGCAGTACTTC.

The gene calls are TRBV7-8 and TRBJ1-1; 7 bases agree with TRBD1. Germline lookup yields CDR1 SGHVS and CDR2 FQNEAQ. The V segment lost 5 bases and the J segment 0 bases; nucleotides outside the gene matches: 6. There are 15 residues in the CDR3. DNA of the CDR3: TGTGCCAGCAGCCTCGCCGGGACAGTGAACACTGAAGCTTTCTTT. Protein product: CASSLAGTVNTEAFF.

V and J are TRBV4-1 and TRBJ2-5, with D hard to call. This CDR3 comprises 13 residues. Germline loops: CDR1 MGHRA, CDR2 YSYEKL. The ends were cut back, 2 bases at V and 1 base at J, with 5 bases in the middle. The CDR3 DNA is TGCGCCAGCAGCCAACGAGGCCAAGAGACCCAGTACTTC. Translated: CASSQRGQETQYF.

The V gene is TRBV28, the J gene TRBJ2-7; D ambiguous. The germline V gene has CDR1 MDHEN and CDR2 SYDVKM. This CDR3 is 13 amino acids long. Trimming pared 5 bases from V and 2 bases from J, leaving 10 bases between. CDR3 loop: CASSPPSAYEQYF. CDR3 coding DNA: TGTGCCAGCAGTCCCCCCAGCGCCTACGAGCAGTACTTC.

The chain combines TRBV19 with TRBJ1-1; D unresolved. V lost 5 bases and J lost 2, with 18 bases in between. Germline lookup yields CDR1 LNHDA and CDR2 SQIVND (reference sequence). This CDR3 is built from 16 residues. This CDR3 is CASSAGPGLVNTEAFF. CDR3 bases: TGTGCCAGTAGTGCGGGCCCGGGCCTCGTCAACACTGAAGCTTTCTTT.

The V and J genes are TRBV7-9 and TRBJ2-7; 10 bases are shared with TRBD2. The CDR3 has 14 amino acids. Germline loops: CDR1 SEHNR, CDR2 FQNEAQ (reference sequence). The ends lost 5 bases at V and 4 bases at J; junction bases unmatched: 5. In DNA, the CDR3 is TGTGCCAGCAGCCCGCCTAGCGGGAGTTACGAGCAGTACTTC. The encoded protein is CASSPPSGSYEQYF.

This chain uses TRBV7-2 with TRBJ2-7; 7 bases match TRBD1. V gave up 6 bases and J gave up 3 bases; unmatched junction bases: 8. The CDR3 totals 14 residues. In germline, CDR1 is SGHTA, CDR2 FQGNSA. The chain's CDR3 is CASRVGQGVYEQYF. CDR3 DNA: TGTGCCAGCAGGGTGGGGCAGGGGGTCTACGAGCAGTACTTC.

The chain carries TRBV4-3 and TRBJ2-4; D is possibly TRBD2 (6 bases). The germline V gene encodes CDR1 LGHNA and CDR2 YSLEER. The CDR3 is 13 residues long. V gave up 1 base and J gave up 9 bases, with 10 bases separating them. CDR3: CASSQGRERIQYF. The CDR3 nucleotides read TGCGCCAGCAGCCAAGGGAGGGAGCGCATTCAGTACTTC.

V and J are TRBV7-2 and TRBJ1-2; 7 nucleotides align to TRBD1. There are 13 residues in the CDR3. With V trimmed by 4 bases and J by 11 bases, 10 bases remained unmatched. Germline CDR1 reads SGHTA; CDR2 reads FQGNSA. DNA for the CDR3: TGTGCCAGCAGCTCCCATCCGGGACAGAGATACACCTTC. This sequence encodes CASSSHPGQRYTF.

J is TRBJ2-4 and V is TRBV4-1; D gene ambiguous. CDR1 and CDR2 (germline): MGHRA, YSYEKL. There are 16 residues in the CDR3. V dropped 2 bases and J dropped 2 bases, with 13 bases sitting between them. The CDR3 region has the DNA TGCGCCAGCAGCCAACACTCCGATGAGACCAAAAACATTCAGTACTTC. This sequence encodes CASSQHSDETKNIQYF.

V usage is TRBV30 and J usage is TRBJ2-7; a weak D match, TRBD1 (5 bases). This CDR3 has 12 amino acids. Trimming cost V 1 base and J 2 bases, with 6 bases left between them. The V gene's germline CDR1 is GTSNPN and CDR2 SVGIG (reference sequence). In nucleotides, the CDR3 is TGTGCCTGGAGTGCAGGGCCCTACGAGCAGTACTTC. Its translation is CAWSAGPYEQYF.

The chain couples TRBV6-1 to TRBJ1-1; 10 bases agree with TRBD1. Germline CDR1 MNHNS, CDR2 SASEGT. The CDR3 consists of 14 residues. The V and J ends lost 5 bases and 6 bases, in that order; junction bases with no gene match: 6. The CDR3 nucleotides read TGTGCCAGCAGTTTTGGACAGGGGGTCTCTGAAGCTTTCTTT. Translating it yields CASSFGQGVSEAFF.